This T cell receptor (beta chain) was identified in a study of blood T cell repertoires in COVID-19. Study-level background: The study drew acute and convalescent COVID-19 samples from the United States, Italy and Spain. Sources were T cells, B-cell-depleted T cells, or PBMCs; the material itself was cDNA or gDNA.

In the source study's methods: By means of reference gene primer amplification, nucleated cell counts were estimated. Method: immunoSEQ multiplex PCR; TCRdb's copy keeps in-frame clones and lacks some. That table supplies the V and J calls and clone size; D and trimming were determined from the DNA. Of roughly 100,000 clones listed, 89% were seen once; the top ten hold 3.5%. This clone has a single count. The CDR3 consists of 13 residues. With 0 bases removed from V and 11 bases from J, the gap between germline ends came to 8 bases. CDR1 and CDR2 (germline): SGHDN, FVKESK. Sequenced sample: peripheral blood. V and J are TRBV14 and TRBJ1-6; D remains unclear. This sequence originates from a woman in her sixties with acute or convalescent COVID-19. CDR3 bases: TGTGCCAGCAGCCAAGATTTGGGCCCACCCCTCCACTTT. Protein: CASSQDLGPPLHF.